The rows below give T cell receptor beta chains drawn from one sample of a study of CXCR3-negative and CXCR3-positive naive CD8 T cells. Reanalyzing the 5' RACE reads, TCRdb keeps one entry per CDR3 protein, without DNA. The table for this sample gives 45,000 to 60,000 distinct CDR3 sequences. Sequencing used memory CD8+ T cells from blood. All receptors come from a human donor in good health. Some clones in this sample may be carry-over from other donors' samples. CDR3s include the opening cysteine and the closing phenylalanine or tryptophan. Size tells how often a clone was seen (once, few, many) or the class of an expanded clone, and some rows leave it out.

cdr3_aa v_call clone_size j_call
CASSGTLAGSDTQYF TRBV11-2 NA TRBJ2-3
CASSATPITDTQYF TRBV19 NA TRBJ2-3
CASSLRGGQVNNEQFF TRBV7-3 NA TRBJ2-1
CASSLEGYHEQYF TRBV19 NA TRBJ2-7
CASSPWDSEMTDYGYTF TRBV18 NA TRBJ1-2
CASSLAPTGHYEQYF TRBV7-9 NA TRBJ2-7
CASRAQGQETQYF TRBV7-2 NA TRBJ2-5
CASSTSGLAGVSYEQYF TRBV7-2 NA TRBJ2-7
CASGDRENNEQFF TRBV6-1 medium-sized TRBJ2-1
CSARLAGEETQYF TRBV20-1 NA TRBJ2-5
CATSDLGTYNEQFF TRBV24-1 NA TRBJ2-1
CASSLGQGGADTQYF TRBV5-1 NA TRBJ2-3
CASSYYLGQPTDTQYF TRBV6-2/TRBV6-3 NA TRBJ2-3
CSVETKSGNEKLFF TRBV29-1 NA TRBJ1-4
CASSHPGDRGGGEQYF TRBV7-8 NA TRBJ2-7
CASSQFFVPGTDTQYF TRBV4-3 NA TRBJ2-3
CASSLLPGLQETQYF TRBV14 NA TRBJ2-5
CASSSFPPGTGGYEQYF TRBV7-6 NA TRBJ2-7
CATSHSSGELFF TRBV15 NA TRBJ2-2
CASSLRGDPSYNEQFF TRBV7-9 NA TRBJ2-1
CASSSGAPYNEQFF TRBV12-3/TRBV12-4 NA TRBJ2-1
CASSPVRAGTLPEYEQYF TRBV11-2 NA TRBJ2-7
CASSLRPGTSGSHEQFF TRBV7-3 NA TRBJ2-1
CSASGDRGLTEAFF TRBV20-1 NA TRBJ1-1
CASSSTAATSGAPYEQYF TRBV7-9 NA TRBJ2-7
CASSPGGLAAYEQYF TRBV4-3 NA TRBJ2-7
CASSLGQASYEQYF TRBV5-1 NA TRBJ2-7
CASSFLGLEEAYEQYF TRBV7-8 NA TRBJ2-7
CASSDGGDRWGAEQFF TRBV6-1 NA TRBJ2-1
CASGFAGDTQYF TRBV12-5 NA TRBJ2-3
CAPGSTGTGSHEQFF TRBV24-1 NA TRBJ2-1
CASSLSALTSSYEQYF TRBV7-2 NA TRBJ2-7
CASSYGQGHKYEQYF TRBV5-1 NA TRBJ2-7
CASSSYRDPKETQYF TRBV6-2/TRBV6-3 NA TRBJ2-5
CASSYRTSFETQYF TRBV6-2/TRBV6-3 NA TRBJ2-5
CASSFGLAGATDTQYF TRBV7-6 NA TRBJ2-3
CASSADRGSAYEQYF TRBV5-6 NA TRBJ2-7
CASSGEGRSYEQYF TRBV5-1 NA TRBJ2-7
CASTTGDEQFF TRBV28 NA TRBJ2-1